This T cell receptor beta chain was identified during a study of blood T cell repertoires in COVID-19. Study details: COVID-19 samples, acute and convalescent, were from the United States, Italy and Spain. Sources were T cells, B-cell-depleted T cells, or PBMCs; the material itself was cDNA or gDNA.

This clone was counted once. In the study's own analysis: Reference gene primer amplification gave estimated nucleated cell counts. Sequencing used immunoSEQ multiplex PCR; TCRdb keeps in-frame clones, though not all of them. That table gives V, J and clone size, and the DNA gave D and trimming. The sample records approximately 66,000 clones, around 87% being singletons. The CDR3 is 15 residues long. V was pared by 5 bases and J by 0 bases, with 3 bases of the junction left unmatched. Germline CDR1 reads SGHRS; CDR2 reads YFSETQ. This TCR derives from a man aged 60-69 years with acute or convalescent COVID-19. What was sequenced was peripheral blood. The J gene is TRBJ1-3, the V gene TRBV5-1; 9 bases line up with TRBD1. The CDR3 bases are TGCGCCAGCAGGGGGACAGGGACCTCTGGAAACACCATATATTTT. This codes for CASRGTGTSGNTIYF.